The source of this T cell receptor beta chain is a study of T cells in narcolepsy. Libraries were prepared by immunoSEQ multiplex PCR; TCRdb keeps only in-frame clonotypes and omits some of them. The sample records about 2,500 clones, over 20% being singletons. The CDR3 sequence is 15 residues long. Germline CDR1 is MNHEY and CDR2 is SVGAGI. V lost 4 bases to trimming and J lost 1 base; unmatched junction nucleotides: 4. As concerns this clone: The antigen remains undetermined.

The sample taken for sequencing was cultured CD4+ T cells from cerebrospinal fluid. V usage is TRBV6-5 and J usage is TRBJ2-3, with 8 bases aligning to TRBD2. This clonotype was sampled from a human donor with narcolepsy. The CDR3: CASSFQGLGTDTQYF. DNA for the CDR3: TGTGCCAGCAGTTTCCAGGGACTAGGCACAGATACGCAGTATTTT.